This TCR beta chain is from a study of blood T cell repertoires in COVID-19. Study context: COVID-19 samples, acute and convalescent, were from the United States, Italy and Spain. PBMCs, B-cell-depleted T cells, or T cells were the source of the cDNA or gDNA that made up the material.

Methods used by the authors: Amplified reference gene primers provided the basis for estimating nucleated cell counts. Generated by immunoSEQ multiplex PCR, the TCRdb table keeps only in-frame clones and is missing some. From that table come the V and J calls and clone size; the DNA was used to work out D and trimming. The repertoire includes about 83,000 clones, about 88% of them detected once, and 8% sits in the top ten. Trimming pared 7 bases from V and 7 bases from J, leaving 16 bases between. Germline lookup yields CDR1 SNHLY and CDR2 FYNNEI. The CDR3 covers 13 residues. What was sequenced was peripheral blood. The chain has TRBV2 and TRBJ1-2; D is unclear. This clonotype originated in an elderly man with active or convalescent COVID-19. The chain's CDR3 is CASTKEGYGGYTF. As DNA, the CDR3 is TGTGCCAGCACTAAGGAGGGTTATGGTGGCTACACCTTC.